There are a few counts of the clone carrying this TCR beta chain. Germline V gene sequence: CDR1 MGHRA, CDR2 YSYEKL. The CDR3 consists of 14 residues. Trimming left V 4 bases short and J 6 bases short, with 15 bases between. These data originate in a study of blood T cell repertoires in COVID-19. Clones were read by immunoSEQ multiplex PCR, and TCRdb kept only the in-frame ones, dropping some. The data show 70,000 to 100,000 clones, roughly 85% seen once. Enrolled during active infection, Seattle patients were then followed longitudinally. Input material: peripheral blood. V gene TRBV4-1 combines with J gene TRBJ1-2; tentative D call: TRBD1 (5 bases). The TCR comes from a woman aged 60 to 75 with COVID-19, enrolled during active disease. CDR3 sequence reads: CASSRLTGGDGYTF. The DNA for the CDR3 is TGCGCCAGCAGCCGATTGACCGGGGGTGATGGCTACACCTTC.